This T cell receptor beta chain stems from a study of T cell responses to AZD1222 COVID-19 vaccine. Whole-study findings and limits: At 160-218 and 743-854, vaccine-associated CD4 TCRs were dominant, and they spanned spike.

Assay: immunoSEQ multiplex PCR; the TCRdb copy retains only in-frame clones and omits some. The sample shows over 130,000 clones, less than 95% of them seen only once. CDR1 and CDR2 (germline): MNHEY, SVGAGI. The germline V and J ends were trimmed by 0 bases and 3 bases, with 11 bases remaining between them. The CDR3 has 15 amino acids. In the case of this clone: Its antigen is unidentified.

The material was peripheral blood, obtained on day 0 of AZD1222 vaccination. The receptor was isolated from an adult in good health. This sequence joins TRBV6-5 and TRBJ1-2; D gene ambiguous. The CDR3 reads CASSYSTPGYYGYTF. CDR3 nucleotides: TGTGCCAGCAGTTACTCGACCCCGGGGTACTATGGCTACACCTTC.